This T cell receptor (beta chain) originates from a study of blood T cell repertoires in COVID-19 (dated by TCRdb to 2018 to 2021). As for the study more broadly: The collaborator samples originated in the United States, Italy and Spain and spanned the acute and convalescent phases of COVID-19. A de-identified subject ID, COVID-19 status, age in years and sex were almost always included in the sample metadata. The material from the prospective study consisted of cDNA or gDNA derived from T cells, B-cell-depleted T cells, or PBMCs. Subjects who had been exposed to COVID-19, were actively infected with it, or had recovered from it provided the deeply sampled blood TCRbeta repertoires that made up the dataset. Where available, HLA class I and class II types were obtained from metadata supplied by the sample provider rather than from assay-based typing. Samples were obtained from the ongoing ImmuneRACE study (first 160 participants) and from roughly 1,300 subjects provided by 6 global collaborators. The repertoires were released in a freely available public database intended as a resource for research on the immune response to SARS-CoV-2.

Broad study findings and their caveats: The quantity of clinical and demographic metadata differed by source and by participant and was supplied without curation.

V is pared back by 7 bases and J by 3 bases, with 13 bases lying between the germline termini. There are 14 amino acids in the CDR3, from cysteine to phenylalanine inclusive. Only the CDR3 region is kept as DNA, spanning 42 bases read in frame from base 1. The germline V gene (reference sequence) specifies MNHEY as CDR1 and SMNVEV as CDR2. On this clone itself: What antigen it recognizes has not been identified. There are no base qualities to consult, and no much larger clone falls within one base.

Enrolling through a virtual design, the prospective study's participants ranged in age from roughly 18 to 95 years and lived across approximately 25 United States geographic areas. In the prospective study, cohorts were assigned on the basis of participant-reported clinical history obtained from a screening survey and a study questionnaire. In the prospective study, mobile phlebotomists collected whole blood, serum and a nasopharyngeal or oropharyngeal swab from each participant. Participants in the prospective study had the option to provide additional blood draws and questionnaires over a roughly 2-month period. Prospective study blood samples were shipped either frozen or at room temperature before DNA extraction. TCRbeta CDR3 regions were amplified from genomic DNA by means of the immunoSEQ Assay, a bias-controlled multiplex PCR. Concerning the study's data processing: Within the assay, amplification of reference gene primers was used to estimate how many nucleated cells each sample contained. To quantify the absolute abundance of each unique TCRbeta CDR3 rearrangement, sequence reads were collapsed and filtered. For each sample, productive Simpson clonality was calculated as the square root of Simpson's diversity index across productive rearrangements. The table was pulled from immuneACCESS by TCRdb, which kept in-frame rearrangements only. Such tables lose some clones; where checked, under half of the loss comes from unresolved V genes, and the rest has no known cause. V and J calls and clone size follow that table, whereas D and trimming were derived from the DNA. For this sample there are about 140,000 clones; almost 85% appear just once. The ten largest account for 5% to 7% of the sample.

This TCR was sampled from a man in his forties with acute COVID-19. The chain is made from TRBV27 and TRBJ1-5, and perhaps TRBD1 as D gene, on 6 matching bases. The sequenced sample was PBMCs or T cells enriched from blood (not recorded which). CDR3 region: CASKPTGYNQPQHF. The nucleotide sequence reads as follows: TGTGCCAGCAAGCCCACAGGGTACAATCAGCCCCAGCATTTT.